A single sample is the source of the 24 T cell receptor beta chains below, sequenced in a study of CD8 T cells in ankylosing spondylitis. TCRdb reprocessed the 5' RACE reads via MiXCR and lists one record per CDR3 protein. In the table there are fewer than 250,000 distinct CDR3 sequences, 20% to 30% of which are singletons. Input material: blood, either unsorted or a sorted T cell fraction (not recorded which). All receptors derive from a male donor with ankylosing spondylitis or in good health (not recorded which).

This clonotype has ten or more counts. The rearrangement links TRBV28 to TRBJ2-7; D is perhaps TRBD1 or TRBD2 (5 bases each). The CDR3 covers 13 residues. Germline V gene lookup returns CDR1 MDHEN and CDR2 SYDVKM. The germline V and J ends were trimmed by 5 bases and 3 bases, with 11 bases remaining between them. This CDR3 is CASSIGGLYEQYF. The CDR3 nucleotides are TGTGCCAGCAGTATTGGGGGTCTCTACGAGCAGTACTTC.

There are many counts of this clonotype. The V call is TRBV5-1, the J call TRBJ2-2; D uncertain. The V end was cut by 5 bases, the J end by 3 bases, with 8 bases between. Germline V gene lookup returns CDR1 SGHRS and CDR2 YFSETQ. CDR3 length: 13 residues. CDR3 DNA sequence: TGCGCCAGCAGTAGACTTGACACCGGGGAGCTGTTTTTT. This gives the protein CASSRLDTGELFF.

The CDR3 spells CSARERGGAETQYF. CDR3 in DNA: TGCAGTGCTAGAGAACGGGGGGGAGCGGAGACCCAGTACTTC. The chain carries TRBV20-1 and TRBJ2-5; TRBD2 matches at 8 bases. This CDR3 is built from 14 residues. Germline loops: CDR1 DFQATT, CDR2 SNEGSKA (reference sequence). Losses at the gene ends were 0 bases for V and 5 bases for J; bases not matched to a gene: 5.

The V gene is TRBV4-3, the J gene TRBJ2-5; 8 bases fit TRBD2. The CDR3 has 16 residues. CDR1 and CDR2 (germline): LGHNA, YSLEER. V trimming: 0 bases; J trimming: 10 bases; junction bases outside the gene matches: 13. The CDR3 spells CASSQDLDSGNRGQYF. The CDR3 coding sequence is TGCGCCAGCAGCCAAGATCTGGATAGCGGGAACCGAGGCCAGTACTTC.

This clonotype has ten or more counts. The V call is TRBV11-1, the J call TRBJ2-1, with 11 bases aligning to TRBD2. The CDR3 has 18 amino acids. Germline trimming cut 5 bases from V and 0 bases from J; bases unmatched to any gene: 9. Germline values: CDR1 SGHAT, CDR2 FQDESV (reference sequence). The CDR3 DNA follows: TGTGCCAGCAGCCGCGGACTAGCGGGTCGCCCCTCCTACAATGAGCAGTTCTTC. This sequence encodes CASSRGLAGRPSYNEQFF.

The genes are TRBV18 and TRBJ2-6, with 8 bases identical to TRBD2. Germline trimming cut 5 bases from V and 2 bases from J; bases unmatched to any gene: 5. From germline, CDR1 is KGHSH and CDR2 LQKENI. The length of the CDR3 is 16 residues. The CDR3 nucleotides are TGTGCCAGCTCAGGGGGACTAGGGGCTGGGGCCAACGTCCTGACTTTC. Residues: CASSGGLGAGANVLTF.

This clonotype was seen repeatedly, ten times or more. The chain joins TRBV6-5 to TRBJ2-1; 8 bases line up with TRBD2. J gave up 10 bases and V 3 bases, and 11 bases lay outside the gene matches. Germline V lookup: CDR1 MNHEY, CDR2 SVGAGI. The CDR3 has 15 amino acids. The CDR3 nucleotides read TGTGCCAGCAGTTATACTAGCGGCGGAATGGGGGAGCAGTTCTTC. It encodes CASSYTSGGMGEQFF.

There are many counts of this clonotype. J is TRBJ1-4 and V is TRBV5-1, with TRBD1 matching over 7 bases. CDR3 length equals 17 residues. V was clipped by 0 bases and J by 0 bases; unmatched bases: 5. Germline values: CDR1 SGHRS, CDR2 YFSETQ. The CDR3 nucleotides read TGCGCCAGCAGCTTGGGGGGGACAGCCGCAACTAATGAAAAACTGTTTTTT. It specifies CASSLGGTAATNEKLFF.

The table lists this clonotype with many counts. V and J are TRBV9 and TRBJ2-3; TRBD2 agrees at 12 bases. The trim removed 3 bases at V and 5 bases at J, leaving 1 base unmatched. CDR3 size: 14 residues. Germline V gene data show CDR1 as SGDLS and CDR2 as YYNGEE. The CDR3 sequence: CASSATSGRDTQYF. As DNA, the CDR3 is TGTGCCAGCAGCGCGACTAGCGGGAGAGATACGCAGTATTTT.

This clonotype came up many times. The rearrangement uses TRBV12-3 or TRBV12-4 and TRBJ1-4; D call uncertain. The CDR3 is made up of 15 amino acids. The V end lost 2 bases, the J end lost 7 bases, and 14 bases lay between the germline ends. The CDR3 reads CASSLSGRSSEKLFF. The DNA for the CDR3 is TGTGCCAGCAGTTTAAGTGGACGGTCGTCTGAAAAACTGTTTTTT.

The J gene is TRBJ2-7, the V gene TRBV11-2; 7 bases match TRBD2. The CDR3 spans 15 residues. The germline CDR1 and CDR2 sequences are SGHAT and FQNNGV. V lost 6 bases, J lost 2 bases, and 10 bases stayed unmatched. The CDR3 reads CASRSLANLPYEQYF. In DNA form, the CDR3 reads TGTGCCAGCAGGTCACTAGCGAACCTCCCCTACGAGCAGTACTTC.

The chain uses TRBV10-3 and TRBJ2-1; 7 nucleotides align to TRBD1. The CDR3 is 12 amino acids. V lost 3 bases and J lost 10; bases outside the gene matches: 3. Germline V CDR1 and CDR2: ENHRY, SYGVKD. In DNA form, the CDR3 reads TGTGCCATCAGTGATTCGACAGGGGAGCAGTTCTTC. Protein sequence: CAISDSTGEQFF.

This clonotype occurred many times. This chain connects TRBV7-8 to TRBJ2-7, with TRBD2 identical over 9 bases. With 1 base clipped from V and 3 bases from J, the junction kept 4 bases outside the gene matches. The CDR3 contains 15 residues. Per germline, CDR1 SGHVS and CDR2 FQNEAQ. The CDR3 sequence: CASSLVAGGNYEQYF. The CDR3 DNA reads TGTGCCAGCAGCTTAGTTGCGGGAGGGAACTACGAGCAGTACTTC.

This chain connects TRBV29-1 to TRBJ2-7; TRBD1 aligns across 8 bases. The V and J ends lost 4 bases and 7 bases, in that order; junction bases with no gene match: 9. CDR3 length: 13 residues. In germline, CDR1 is SQVTM, CDR2 ANQGSEA. CDR3 amino acids: CSVGARGRGEQYF. In DNA, the CDR3 is TGCAGCGTTGGCGCCAGGGGGCGGGGTGAGCAGTACTTC.

This clonotype was recorded at least ten times. V gene TRBV24-1 combines with J gene TRBJ2-7; tentative D call: TRBD2 (6 bases). V lost 7 bases and J 1 base, leaving 13 bases between the germline ends. CDR3 length: 14 amino acids. From germline, CDR1 is KGHDR and CDR2 SFDVKD. CDR3 residues: CATRRDGWSYEQYF. In DNA form, the CDR3 reads TGTGCCACCAGGCGGGACGGATGGTCCTACGAGCAGTACTTC.

This clonotype showed up just once. The junction departs from germline at one end; a sequencing error may be responsible. The J gene is TRBJ2-6, the V gene TRBV20-1, with D perhaps TRBD1 or TRBD2 (5 bases each). Looked up from germline, CDR1 is DFQATT and CDR2 is SNEGSKA (reference sequence). This CDR3 region has 15 residues. This CDR3 is CSAIRGASGGNVLTF. The CDR3 coding sequence is TGCAGTGCTATTAGGGGAGCCTCTGGGGGCAACGTCCTGACTTTC.

On this clonotype itself: The CDR3 does not close with the conserved phenylalanine or tryptophan, likely indicating a read error. The chain links TRBV20-1 to TRBJ1-1; D unresolved. The CDR3 runs 12 residues. The ends were cut back, 4 bases at V and 3 bases at J, with 9 bases in the middle. Germline V gene sequence: CDR1 DFQATT, CDR2 SNEGSKA (reference sequence). Written as DNA, the CDR3 is TGCAGTGCTATTGCGGGGTACACTGAAGCTTTCTTA. Amino acids: CSAIAGYTEAFL.

This clonotype occurred many times. The rearrangement uses TRBV7-6 and TRBJ1-5; D is unclear. The V end lost 5 bases, the J end lost 6 bases, and 17 bases lay between the germline ends. Germline V lookup: CDR1 SGHVS, CDR2 FNYEAQ. The CDR3 covers 15 residues. The CDR3 coding sequence is TGTGCCAGCAGCAAGGGCGGAGGGATAGGTCAGCCCCAGCATTTT. Translating gives CASSKGGGIGQPQHF.

This clonotype has ten or more counts. V and J are TRBV10-3 and TRBJ2-1; D not resolved. Trimming removed 0 bases from V and 12 bases from J, with 12 bases in between. Looked up from germline, CDR1 is ENHRY and CDR2 is SYGVKD. The CDR3 sequence is 13 residues long. The CDR3 reads CAISESTSQAQFF. CDR3 nucleotides: TGTGCCATCAGTGAGTCGACGTCTCAAGCGCAGTTCTTC.

This clonotype was seen many times. The chain's CDR3 is CASSQDAGTLGTGELFF. The CDR3 DNA follows: TGCGCCAGCAGCCAAGATGCGGGGACCCTGGGGACCGGGGAGCTGTTTTTT. The rearrangement links TRBV4-3 to TRBJ2-2, with D possibly matching TRBD2 (6 bases). CDR3 length: 17 residues. Per the germline V gene, CDR1 is LGHNA and CDR2 is YSLEER. The V end lost 0 bases, the J end lost 5 bases, and 16 bases lay between the germline ends.

This clonotype was seen at least ten times. V is TRBV29-1 and J is TRBJ1-4; 12 bases match TRBD1. In germline, CDR1 is SQVTM, CDR2 ANQGSEA. The CDR3 spans 12 residues. Here the CDR3 reads CGGGQGAEKLFF. For the CDR3, the DNA is TGCGGCGGGGGACAGGGGGCTGAAAAACTGTTTTTT. The whole variable domain, remainder taken from reference TRBV29-1 and TRBJ1-4, is SAVISQKPSRDICQRGTSLTIQCQVDSQVTMMFWYRQQPGQSLTLIATANQGSEATYESGFVIDKFPISRPNLTFSTLTVSNMSPEDSSIYLCGGGQGAEKLFFGSGTQLSVL.

This clonotype is a singleton in its sample. The genes are TRBV5-1 and TRBJ1-5; possible D gene TRBD1, 6 bases. CDR3 length equals 14 residues. The V gene lost 1 base and the J gene lost 4 bases, with 9 bases spanning the gap. Looked up from germline, CDR1 is SGHRS and CDR2 is YFSETQ. CDR3 sequence: CASSLNTGNQPQHF. The CDR3 coding sequence is TGCGCCAGCAGCTTGAATACAGGGAATCAGCCCCAGCATTTT.

The chain carries TRBV29-1 and TRBJ1-1; a possible D gene is TRBD1 (5 bases). Germline V CDR1 and CDR2: SQVTM, ANQGSEA. The CDR3 has 14 amino acids. V was trimmed by 7 bases and J by 1 base, leaving 16 bases between them. The DNA of the CDR3 is TGCAGCGCACCGGGAGGGGCAAAGAACACTGAAGCTTTCTTT. It codes for CSAPGGAKNTEAFF. Using reference TRBV29-1 and TRBJ1-1 for the parts outside the CDR3, the full variable domain is SAVISQKPSRDICQRGTSLTIQCQVDSQVTMMFWYRQQPGQSLTLIATANQGSEATYESGFVIDKFPISRPNLTFSTLTVSNMSPEDSSIYLCSAPGGAKNTEAFFGQGTRLTVV.

This clonotype was observed a handful of times. V gene TRBV10-3 combines with J gene TRBJ2-5; 7 nucleotides align to TRBD1. CDR3 length: 13 amino acids. J was trimmed by 5 bases and V by 5 bases; bases with no gene match: 5. Germline-derived CDR1 and CDR2 are ENHRY and SYGVKD. CDR3 sequence (DNA): TGTGCCATCAGTTCGACAGGGCTGGAGACCCAGTACTTC. Translated, it gives CAISSTGLETQYF.